A selection of T cell receptor beta chains follows, all from one sample in a study of T cell changes during pregnancy in multiple sclerosis. Generated by immunoSEQ multiplex PCR, the TCRdb table keeps only in-frame clones and is missing some. This sample has some 130,000 clones, with roughly 96% found just once. The starting material was peripheral blood, obtained after pregnancy. These receptors all come from a female donor with multiple sclerosis, enrolled in a pregnancy study. The CDR3 runs from the conserved cysteine through the conserved F or W.

v_call	j_call	cdr3_aa
TRBV9	TRBJ2-3	CASSGRTGVDTQYF
TRBV28	TRBJ2-7	CASSPALTGNLYEQYF
TRBV4-2	TRBJ2-7	CASSQEGLADYEQYF
TRBV9	TRBJ2-4	CASSPGQGLGIQYF
TRBV5-4	TRBJ2-5	CASSLGGGASGETQYF
TRBV19	TRBJ1-1	CASSSWTGPTVNTEAFF
TRBV4-1	TRBJ1-1	CASSQPSLEAAFF
TRBV19	TRBJ2-2	CASSRPIGLAGGWTGELFF
TRBV18	TRBJ2-1	CASSPAVASVADEQFF
TRBV19	TRBJ2-1	CASSRTGFEQFF
TRBV19	TRBJ2-7	CASSISIHRRLAGGFSYEQYF
TRBV7-6	TRBJ2-7	CASSLISGRGHEQYF
TRBV18	TRBJ2-7	CASSPGTDIGYEQYF
TRBV9	TRBJ1-2	CASSVGGTNYGYTF
TRBV19	TRBJ2-2	CASNPGFRQGAIGSGELFF
TRBV5-1	TRBJ2-3	CASSLISQRSTDTQYF
TRBV2	TRBJ1-5	CASSEVLQSQPQHF
TRBV7-9	TRBJ2-2	CASSLPLANTGELFF
TRBV9	TRBJ2-2	CASSALSGELFF
TRBV19	TRBJ2-5	CASSIGDTVSGGETQYF
TRBV6-5	TRBJ2-1	CASSYSLAGDNEQFF
TRBV28	TRBJ2-7	CASSLIQGYHEQYF
TRBV12-5	TRBJ2-7	CASGLILAGSHEQYF
TRBV19	TRBJ1-1	CASSGGGNMNTEAFF
TRBV5-6	TRBJ1-6	CASSFGQIYNSPLHF
TRBV6-6	TRBJ2-5	CASSYPTGQGKETQYF
TRBV5-1	TRBJ2-7	CASSLGHFSYEQYF
TRBV28	TRBJ2-1	CASSLLGGNEQFF
TRBV28	TRBJ1-2	CASSLMGQGSNYGYTF
TRBV27	TRBJ1-4	CASRTTGRPHEKLFF
TRBV9	TRBJ2-4	CASSSAGPQNIQYF
TRBV30	TRBJ1-5	CAWSERGDQPQHF
TRBV6-6	TRBJ1-1	CASSLAVGTEAFF